This T cell receptor beta chain appears in the sequencing data of a study of blood T cell repertoires in COVID-19 (dated by TCRdb to between 2020 and 2021). Regarding the complete study: The collaborator samples originated in the United States, Italy and Spain and spanned the acute and convalescent phases of COVID-19. The prospective study material was composed of cDNA or gDNA derived from T cells, B-cell-depleted T cells, or PBMCs. Deeply sampled blood TCRbeta repertoires from subjects exposed to, actively infected with, or recovered from COVID-19 were included in the dataset. The repertoires were made available in a free public database intended to serve as a resource for research on the immune response to SARS-CoV-2. Samples came from the ongoing ImmuneRACE study (first 160 participants) plus 1,254 subjects from 6 global collaborators. A de-identified subject ID, COVID-19 status, age in years and sex were almost always included in the sample metadata. HLA class I and class II types, where available, came from metadata supplied by the sample provider rather than from assay-based typing.

Findings and caveats that apply to the study as a whole: How much clinical and demographic metadata was included differed by source and by participant, and the metadata was provided uncurated.

At one collaborating source in Seattle, patients were enrolled during active infection and were followed longitudinally through the course of disease. Collaborating institutions collected whole blood in K2EDTA tubes following their own protocols. Collaborator samples were shipped for TCRbeta analysis as frozen whole blood, isolated PBMCs, or DNA extracted from either sample type. The CDR3 contains 15 residues, cysteine and phenylalanine counted. Only the CDR3 DNA is retained, 45 bases long and in frame from the first base. Taken from the germline V gene, the CDR1 and CDR2 loops are SGHRS and YFSETQ. With respect to this clone: Its binding antigen is unknown. One end of the junction is discordant with germline, which a read error may explain.

TCRbeta CDR3 regions were amplified from genomic DNA using the immunoSEQ Assay, a bias-controlled multiplex PCR. Processing in the source paper ran as follows. Nucleated cell counts per sample were estimated from amplification of reference gene primers within the assay. To quantify the absolute abundance of each unique TCRbeta CDR3 rearrangement, sequence reads were collapsed and filtered. For each sample, productive Simpson clonality was calculated by taking the square root of Simpson's diversity index across productive rearrangements. Sourced from immuneACCESS, this table was stored by TCRdb with only in-frame sequences that have V and J called. A share of the clones is absent; for the studies checked, an unresolved V gene accounts for under half, and the remainder has no known explanation. For V, J and clone size, that table is used; D and trimming come from the DNA. This sample gives about 150,000 clones in total; around 85% of them show up just once. Around 8.9% of the sample is held by the ten biggest clonotypes.

Recombination linked TRBV5-1 to TRBJ1-1, with 10 central nucleotides matching TRBD1. This TCR was recovered from a woman of 80 years or more with COVID-19, enrolled during active disease. The sequencing input was peripheral blood. The DNA is as follows: TGCGCCAGCAGCCCGGACAGGGGGTTGAATACTGAAGCTTTCTTT. The translation is CASSPDRGLNTEAFF.